Below are 27 T cell receptor beta chains sequenced from a single sample in a study of CD8+ T cells in alopecia areata. Treatment here: oral pan-JAK inhibitor, 5-10 mg twice daily. RNA extraction was followed by reverse transcription into cDNA, which acted as the sequencing template. TCRdb keeps only in-frame clones here, not all; method: immunoSEQ multiplex PCR. In the table there are about 87,000 clones, 70% to 85% of which are singletons. The starting material was CD8+ T cells sorted from blood, obtained around week 46, from a patient treated with tofacitinib. These receptors originate from a human donor with alopecia areata.

A word on this clone: The sample carries other DNA sequences with the same CDR3. The chain uses TRBV4-3 and TRBJ2-7; no clear D gene. CDR3 size: 15 residues. Trimming left V 0 bases short and J 1 base short, with 10 bases between. In germline, CDR1 is LGHNA, CDR2 YSLEER. The CDR3 bases are TGCGCCAGCAGCCAAGATCGATCGCAGTCCTACGAGCAGTACTTC. Amino acids: CASSQDRSQSYEQYF.

V and J are TRBV19 and TRBJ1-1; no definite D call. Trimming removed 10 bases at V and 6 bases at J, with 9 bases between. The CDR3 extends over 10 amino acids. CDR1 and CDR2 (germline): LNHDA, SQIVND (reference sequence). The CDR3 region is CATFRAEAFF. The CDR3 nucleotides are TGTGCCACCTTCCGCGCTGAAGCTTTCTTT.

A single count supports this clone. The chain carries TRBV5-1 and TRBJ1-1; tentatively, D is TRBD1 (6 bases). With 7 bases removed from V and 3 bases from J, the gap between germline ends came to 16 bases. CDR3 length: 14 amino acids. Per germline, CDR1 SGHRS and CDR2 YFSETQ. The CDR3 DNA is TGCGCCAGCGGGGAGGCACAGGGAGACACTGAAGCTTTCTTT. Encoded protein: CASGEAQGDTEAFF.

A single count supports this clone. The rearrangement joins TRBV19 to TRBJ2-3, with a weak D call TRBD1 (5 bases). V was clipped by 6 bases and J by 2 bases, with 12 bases between them. This CDR3 contains 14 residues. Germline V lookup: CDR1 LNHDA, CDR2 SQIVND (reference sequence). DNA for the CDR3: TGTGCCAGTAGCGACTCAGGGTACACAGATACGCAGTATTTT. Translation: CASSDSGYTDTQYF. The variable domain in full, with the rest retrieved from reference TRBV19 and TRBJ2-3, is DGGITQSPKYLFRKEGQNVTLSCEQNLNHDAMYWYRQDPGQGLRLIYYSQIVNDFQKGDIAEGYSVSREKKESFPLTVTSAQKNPTAFYLCASSDSGYTDTQYFGPGTRLTVL.

DNA for the CDR3: TGTGCCAGCCGACAGGGGGCCGACGAGCAGTACTTC. Translation: CASRQGADEQYF. The V call is TRBV27, the J call TRBJ2-7, with 10 bases fitting TRBD1. The CDR3 sequence is 12 residues long. Germline lookup yields CDR1 MNHEY and CDR2 SMNVEV (reference sequence). Trimming removed 8 bases from V and 5 bases from J; junction bases left unmatched: 3.

The chain couples TRBV9 to TRBJ2-3, with 10 positions matching TRBD1. Germline-derived CDR1 and CDR2 are SGDLS and YYNGEE. There are 15 residues in the CDR3. V was pared by 3 bases and J by 5 bases, with 6 bases of the junction left unmatched. The CDR3 nucleotides are TGTGCCAGCAGCGCCAGACAGGGGGCGAGAGATACGCAGTATTTT. Its translation is CASSARQGARDTQYF.

The V and J genes are TRBV10-2 and TRBJ1-1; D remains ambiguous. Germline-derived CDR1 and CDR2 are WSHSY and SAAADI. V lost 5 bases to trimming and J lost 1 base, with 14 bases between them. This CDR3 has 15 amino acids. The CDR3 DNA sequence: TGCGCCAGCAGTTGGACGACGGGCGAGAACACTGAAGCTTTCTTT. Translated: CASSWTTGENTEAFF.

This chain uses TRBV7-9 with TRBJ2-3, with D perhaps being TRBD1 or TRBD2 (6 bases each). The CDR3 contains 15 residues. V was shortened by 0 bases and J by 6 bases, with 13 bases between the two germline ends. CDR1 SEHNR and CDR2 FQNEAQ come from the germline V gene (reference sequence). The CDR3 DNA sequence: TGTGCCAGCAGCTTAGCGCCCGAAGGGGGGGATACGCAGTATTTT. Translation: CASSLAPEGGDTQYF.

As regards this clone: One end of the junction is discordant with germline, which a read error may explain. J is TRBJ2-1 and V is TRBV27; D may be TRBD1 or TRBD2 (6 bases each). Germline-derived CDR1 and CDR2 are MNHEY and SMNVEV (reference sequence). This CDR3 spans 14 amino acids. The CDR3 spells CASTLGGLGGEQFF. The CDR3 bases are TGTGCCAGCACTTTAGGGGGGCTGGGGGGCGAGCAGTTCTTC.

The chain links TRBV30 to TRBJ2-1, with no clear D. This CDR3 has 11 amino acids. Germline V gene lookup returns CDR1 GTSNPN and CDR2 SVGIG (reference sequence). Trimming stripped 0 bases from V and 8 bases from J, with 5 bases between. CDR3: CAWSVRDEQFF. CDR3 DNA sequence: TGTGCCTGGAGTGTACGGGATGAGCAGTTCTTC.

This clone was picked up a small number of times. This chain uses TRBV7-6 with TRBJ2-1; 8 positions match TRBD1. J gave up 4 bases and V 4 bases, and 6 bases lay outside the gene matches. Germline V gene lookup returns CDR1 SGHVS and CDR2 FNYEAQ. The CDR3 is 15 residues long. The CDR3, as DNA: TGTGCCAGCAGCTGGGGACAGGCAGAATACAATGAGCAGTTCTTC. It is translated as CASSWGQAEYNEQFF.

The V gene is TRBV13, the J gene TRBJ1-3; no firm D call. Germline loops: CDR1 PRHDT, CDR2 FYEKMQ (reference sequence). V shed 0 bases and J shed 0 bases, with 12 bases lying between them. The CDR3 runs 17 residues. The CDR3 is CASSLGLSVRSGNTIYF. The DNA of the CDR3 is TGTGCCAGCAGCTTAGGCCTGTCAGTTCGCTCTGGAAACACCATATATTTT.

The chain couples TRBV13 to TRBJ2-3; D is unclear. V was trimmed by 3 bases and J by 2 bases, leaving 12 bases between them. The CDR3 covers 15 residues. The germline V gene encodes CDR1 PRHDT and CDR2 FYEKMQ (reference sequence). The CDR3 reads CASSLSASYTDTQYF. In DNA form, the CDR3 reads TGTGCCAGCAGCTTGAGTGCCTCGTACACAGATACGCAGTATTTT.

The count of this clone is one. The rearrangement uses TRBV10-3 and TRBJ1-2; maybe TRBD1 (6 bases). The germline V and J ends were trimmed by 4 bases and 5 bases, with 14 bases remaining between them. Germline V CDR1 and CDR2: ENHRY, SYGVKD. This CDR3 region has 14 residues. The CDR3 DNA reads as TGTGCCATCAGTGCGCCGGGACACCAGTATGGCTACACCTTC. It yields the protein CAISAPGHQYGYTF.

This clone appeared a few times. This sequence joins TRBV14 and TRBJ2-3, with 7 bases identical to TRBD2. CDR3 length equals 16 residues. The trim removed 0 bases at V and 2 bases at J, leaving 5 bases unmatched. The V gene's germline CDR1 is SGHDN and CDR2 FVKESK. The CDR3 loop is CASSQEWRGNTDTQYF. The CDR3 nucleotides are TGTGCCAGCAGCCAAGAATGGCGGGGGAACACAGATACGCAGTATTTT. The whole variable domain, filled in from reference TRBV14 and TRBJ2-3, reads EAGVTQFPSHSVIEKGQTVTLRCDPISGHDNLYWYRRVMGKEIKFLLHFVKESKQDESGMPNNRFLAERTGGTYSTLKVQPAELEDSGVYFCASSQEWRGNTDTQYFGPGTRLTVL.

This clone occurred once. This chain joins TRBV7-8 and TRBJ2-1; the D call may be TRBD1 or TRBD2 (6 bases each). V lost 9 bases to trimming and J lost 5 bases, with 23 bases between them. The CDR3 runs 16 residues. From germline, CDR1 is SGHVS and CDR2 FQNEAQ. The DNA of the CDR3 is TGTGCCAGTCTCCATTCGGGGGCTACTAGTCACAATGAGCAGTTCTTC. It encodes CASLHSGATSHNEQFF.

V gene TRBV2 combines with J gene TRBJ1-1; D is ambiguous. The length of the CDR3 is 11 residues. V lost 4 bases, J lost 14 bases, and 14 bases lay in between. Germline loops: CDR1 SNHLY, CDR2 FYNNEI. The CDR3 sequence is CASSVGVITFF. The CDR3 DNA reads as TGTGCCAGCAGTGTTGGGGTTATAACCTTCTTT.

Many counts were recorded for this clone. The rearrangement uses TRBV5-1 and TRBJ2-2; 7 bases agree with TRBD1. The junction had 4 bases not matched to a gene; V was cut back by 4 bases and J by 1 base. The CDR3 extends over 15 amino acids. Per germline, CDR1 SGHRS and CDR2 YFSETQ. CDR3 in amino acids: CASSRDSRNTGELFF. The CDR3 DNA is TGCGCCAGCAGCCGGGACAGTAGGAACACCGGGGAGCTGTTTTTT.

A remark on this clone: Germline is not matched at one junction end, which may reflect a read error. This sample includes further DNA sequences coding for the same CDR3. The genes are TRBV7-9 and TRBJ1-2; D gene ambiguous. The CDR3 contains 16 residues. Germline lookup yields CDR1 SEHNR and CDR2 FQNEAQ (reference sequence). CDR3 nucleotides: TGCGCCAGCAGCCAAGTTTCGCTAGCCACAGACTATGGCTACACCTTC. Its translation: CASSQVSLATDYGYTF.

V is TRBV29-1 and J is TRBJ2-5; maybe TRBD2 (5 bases). The germline V gene has CDR1 SQVTM and CDR2 ANQGSEA. The CDR3 is 13 amino acids. Trimming left V 3 bases short and J 4 bases short, with 12 bases between. CDR3 bases: TGCAGCGTTGAGTCCGGGGTCAGAGAGACCCAGTACTTC. This codes for CSVESGVRETQYF.

The V call is TRBV27, the J call TRBJ2-3, with 10 bases aligning to TRBD1. The CDR3 consists of 14 residues. Germline CDR1 and CDR2: MNHEY and SMNVEV (reference sequence). V gave up 7 bases and J gave up 4 bases; unmatched junction bases: 5. The CDR3 DNA is TGTGCCAGCACCCTGACAGGGGGCGCAGATACGCAGTATTTT. Protein: CASTLTGGADTQYF.

The gene calls are TRBV10-3 and TRBJ2-7; 10 bases line up with TRBD1. Germline loops: CDR1 ENHRY, CDR2 SYGVKD. This CDR3 has 17 amino acids. With 3 bases clipped from V and 2 bases from J, the junction kept 10 bases outside the gene matches. The CDR3 here is CAISDEDRGSFTYEQYF. The DNA of the CDR3 is TGTGCCATCAGTGATGAGGACAGGGGGTCCTTTACCTACGAGCAGTACTTC.

This clone was seen more than once but under ten times. V gene TRBV10-3 combines with J gene TRBJ2-3; D is possibly TRBD1 (6 bases). Germline V CDR1 and CDR2: ENHRY, SYGVKD. The CDR3 runs to 15 residues. V was trimmed by 3 bases and J by 1 base, leaving 11 bases between them. This CDR3 is CAISELTGRTDTQYF. The CDR3 DNA follows: TGTGCCATCAGTGAACTTACAGGGCGCACAGATACGCAGTATTTT.

This clone appeared a single time. The sample contains more than one DNA sequence encoding this CDR3. The V call is TRBV7-2, the J call TRBJ1-2; TRBD1 matches 11 bases. The V segment lost 3 bases and the J segment 5 bases; nucleotides outside the gene matches: 2. The germline gives CDR1 SGHTA, CDR2 FQGNSA. This CDR3 region has 14 residues. CDR3 nucleotide sequence: TGTGCCAGCAGCTTGGGACAGGGGGGATATGGCTACACCTTC. Amino acids: CASSLGQGGYGYTF.

The chain joins TRBV29-1 to TRBJ2-1, with 11 bases matching TRBD2. After removal of 8 bases from V and 4 bases from J, the junction contained 7 bases not matched to a gene. In germline, CDR1 is SQVTM, CDR2 ANQGSEA. The CDR3 has 14 amino acids. Here the CDR3 DNA reads TGCAGCTCTTTACTAGCGGGGGTGTACAATGAGCAGTTCTTC. Translating it yields CSSLLAGVYNEQFF.

The rearrangement links TRBV27 to TRBJ2-1; either TRBD1 or TRBD2 may fit D (6 bases each). Germline loops: CDR1 MNHEY, CDR2 SMNVEV (reference sequence). V shed 2 bases and J shed 10 bases, with 33 bases lying between them. The CDR3 has 20 residues. The CDR3 sequence: CASSLRAGQTTPTISGEQFF. The CDR3 coding sequence is TGTGCCAGCAGTTTAAGGGCGGGACAAACCACCCCAACCATATCGGGGGAGCAGTTCTTC.

The CDR3 sequence: CASSEIRTSGDYEQYF. DNA for the CDR3: TGTGCCAGCAGTGAAATCCGGACTAGCGGGGACTACGAGCAGTACTTC. V and J are TRBV6-1 and TRBJ2-7, with 12 bases that match TRBD2. The CDR3 extends over 16 amino acids. The germline gives CDR1 MNHNS, CDR2 SASEGT. V lost 2 bases, J lost 3 bases, and 5 bases stayed unmatched.